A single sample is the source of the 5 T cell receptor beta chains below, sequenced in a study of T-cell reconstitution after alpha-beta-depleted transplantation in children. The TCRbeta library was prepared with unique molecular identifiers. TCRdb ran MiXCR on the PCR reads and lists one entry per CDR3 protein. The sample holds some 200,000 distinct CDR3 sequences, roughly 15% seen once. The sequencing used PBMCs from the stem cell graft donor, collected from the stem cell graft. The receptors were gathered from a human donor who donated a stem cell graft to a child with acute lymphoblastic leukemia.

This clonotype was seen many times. CDR3 residues: CASSRGQQETQYF. For the CDR3, the DNA is TGCGCCAGCAGCCGGGGACAGCAAGAGACCCAGTACTTC. The gene calls are TRBV5-1 and TRBJ2-5; 7 nucleotides match TRBD1. Germline CDR1 is SGHRS and CDR2 is YFSETQ. The CDR3 runs to 13 residues. Losses at the gene ends were 4 bases for V and 2 bases for J; bases not matched to a gene: 2.

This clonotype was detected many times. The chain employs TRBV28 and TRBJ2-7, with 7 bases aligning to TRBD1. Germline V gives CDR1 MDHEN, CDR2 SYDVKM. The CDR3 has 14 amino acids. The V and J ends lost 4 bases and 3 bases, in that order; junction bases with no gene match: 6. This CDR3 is CASSSNRGFYEQYF. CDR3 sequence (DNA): TGTGCCAGCAGTTCGAACAGGGGTTTCTACGAGCAGTACTTC. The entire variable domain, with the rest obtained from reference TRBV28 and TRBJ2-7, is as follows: DVKVTQSSRYLVKRTGEKVFLECVQDMDHENMFWYRQDPGLGLRLIYFSYDVKMKEKGDIPEGYSVSREKKERFSLILESASTNQTSMYLCASSSNRGFYEQYFGPGTRLTVT.

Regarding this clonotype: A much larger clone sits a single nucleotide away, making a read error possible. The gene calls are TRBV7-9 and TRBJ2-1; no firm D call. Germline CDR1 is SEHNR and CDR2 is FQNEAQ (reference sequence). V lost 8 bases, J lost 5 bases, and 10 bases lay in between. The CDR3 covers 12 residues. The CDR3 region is CASGPGNNEQFF. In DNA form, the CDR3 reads TGTGCCAGCGGCCCCGGAAACAATGAGCAGTTCTTC.

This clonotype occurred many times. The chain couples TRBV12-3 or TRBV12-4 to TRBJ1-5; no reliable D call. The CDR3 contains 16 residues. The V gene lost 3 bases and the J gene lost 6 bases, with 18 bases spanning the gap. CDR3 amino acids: CASSFSRQTMGQPQHF. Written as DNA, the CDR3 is TGTGCCAGCAGTTTTTCGCGACAAACGATGGGTCAGCCCCAGCATTTT.

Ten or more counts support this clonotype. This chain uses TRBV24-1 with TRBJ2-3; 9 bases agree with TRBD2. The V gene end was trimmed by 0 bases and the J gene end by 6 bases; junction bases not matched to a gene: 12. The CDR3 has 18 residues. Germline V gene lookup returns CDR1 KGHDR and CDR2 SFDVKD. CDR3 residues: CATSDLRLAGTTRDTQYF. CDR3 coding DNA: TGTGCCACCAGTGATTTGCGCCTAGCGGGGACTACAAGGGATACGCAGTATTTT.